Each of the 26 T cell receptor beta chains below was sequenced from the same sample in a study of blood T cell repertoires in COVID-19. Sequencing used immunoSEQ multiplex PCR; TCRdb keeps in-frame clones, though not all of them. The top ten clones hold about 3.2% of a sample with around 97,000 clones, about 90% of them seen once. The sequencing sample was made of peripheral blood. These receptors were collected from a human donor in a cohort sampled during active COVID-19.

This rearrangement joins TRBV7-9 to TRBJ2-4; maybe TRBD2 (5 bases). V was trimmed by 6 bases and J by 1 base, leaving 13 bases between them. Germline CDR1 SEHNR, CDR2 FQNEAQ (reference sequence). The CDR3 is 15 residues long. The CDR3 DNA follows: TGTGCCAGCAGATTGGCGGGTGGGGCCAAAAACATTCAGTACTTC. It specifies CASRLAGGAKNIQYF.

This clone was detected only once. This rearrangement joins TRBV25-1 to TRBJ1-6, with D uncertain. The V gene lost 4 bases and the J gene lost 6 bases, with 10 bases spanning the gap. This CDR3 region has 14 residues. The germline V gene has CDR1 MGHDK and CDR2 SYGVNS. CDR3 amino acids: CASSVGGANSPLHF. CDR3 DNA sequence: TGTGCCAGCAGTGTAGGCGGTGCTAATTCACCCCTCCACTTT.

The chain joins TRBV5-1 to TRBJ2-4; 7 bases are shared with TRBD1. Germline V CDR1 and CDR2: SGHRS, YFSETQ. The J segment lost 9 bases and the V segment lost 2 bases, leaving 14 bases of the junction unmatched. The CDR3 is made up of 16 amino acids. The CDR3 loop reads CASSLSPETGNSIQYF. The DNA for the CDR3 is TGCGCCAGCAGCTTATCTCCTGAGACAGGGAATAGCATTCAGTACTTC.

The V and J genes are TRBV5-6 and TRBJ1-1; 9 bases agree with TRBD1. The V segment lost 4 bases and the J segment 1 base; nucleotides outside the gene matches: 8. In germline, CDR1 is SGHDT, CDR2 YYEEEE. This CDR3 region has 16 residues. CDR3 DNA sequence: TGTGCCAGCAGCACGGCCGGGACAGGGACGAACACTGAAGCTTTCTTT. Amino acid sequence: CASSTAGTGTNTEAFF.

The rearrangement joins TRBV9 to TRBJ2-3, with D perhaps TRBD2 (5 bases). Per germline, CDR1 SGDLS and CDR2 YYNGEE. Trimming took off 6 bases at V and 14 bases at J, with 28 bases between the two ends. This CDR3 has 15 amino acids. CDR3 loop: CASIFPGSPRSSSYF. The CDR3 DNA reads as TGTGCCAGCATATTTCCGGGGTCCCCAAGGTCCTCCTCGTATTTT.

This chain joins TRBV15 and TRBJ2-5; 11 bases fit TRBD2. V gave up 6 bases and J gave up 1 base; unmatched junction bases: 4. The length of the CDR3 is 15 residues. CDR1 and CDR2 from the germline V gene are LNHNV and YYDKDF (reference sequence). CDR3 bases: TGTGCCACCAGTTGGGGACTAGCGGTCCAAGAGACCCAGTACTTC. It yields the protein CATSWGLAVQETQYF.

The V gene is TRBV19, the J gene TRBJ2-5, with D perhaps TRBD2 (6 bases). The CDR3 consists of 14 residues. V was trimmed by 3 bases and J by 7 bases, leaving 15 bases between them. Germline V lookup: CDR1 LNHDA, CDR2 SQIVND (reference sequence). The CDR3 loop reads CASSIPEVEGTQYF. In DNA form, the CDR3 reads TGTGCCAGTAGTATCCCCGAGGTGGAGGGGACCCAGTACTTC.

The rearrangement joins TRBV10-3 to TRBJ2-1; D possibly corresponds to TRBD2 (7 bases). Germline-derived CDR1 and CDR2 are ENHRY and SYGVKD. Trimming stripped 6 bases from V and 2 bases from J, with 14 bases between. The CDR3 runs to 15 residues. DNA for the CDR3: TGTGCCATCAGGGGGAGGGGGGGAACCTACAATGAGCAGTTCTTC. Protein: CAIRGRGGTYNEQFF.

The chain carries TRBV12-3 or TRBV12-4 and TRBJ2-7; no firm D call. The CDR3 spans 13 residues. Trimming cost V 5 bases and J 1 base, with 9 bases left between them. The CDR3 bases are TGTGCCAGCAGTCCGCGAAATTCCTACGAGCAGTACTTC. Its protein product is CASSPRNSYEQYF.

The rearrangement uses TRBV9 and TRBJ2-1; 10 bases align to TRBD1. The CDR3 runs 15 residues. J lost 9 bases, V lost 2 bases, and 8 bases had no gene match. Germline V lookup: CDR1 SGDLS, CDR2 YYNGEE. The CDR3 DNA is TGTGCCAGCAGCGTTGAGGGGACAGGGGTTACTGAGCAGTTCTTC. This translates into CASSVEGTGVTEQFF.

The gene calls are TRBV4-2 and TRBJ2-5, with TRBD2 matching 14 bases. J lost 4 bases, V lost 0 bases, and 1 base had no gene match. This CDR3 comprises 16 residues. From germline, CDR1 is LGHNA and CDR2 YNFKEQ. The CDR3 reads CASSQEGTSGRETQYF. CDR3 bases: TGTGCCAGCAGCCAAGAGGGGACTAGCGGGAGAGAGACCCAGTACTTC.

The rearrangement joins TRBV6-5 to TRBJ1-2; TRBD1 matches 9 bases. The length of the CDR3 is 14 residues. V shed 5 bases and J 2 bases; nucleotides not matched to a gene: 3. Germline loops: CDR1 MNHEY, CDR2 SVGAGI. The CDR3 nucleotides are TGTGCCAGCAGTCCCGGGACAGGGAACTATGGCTACACCTTC. Protein sequence: CASSPGTGNYGYTF.

J is TRBJ1-5 and V is TRBV5-1, with D maybe TRBD1 (5 bases). V shed 0 bases and J shed 6 bases, with 10 bases lying between them. This CDR3 contains 14 residues. Germline lookup yields CDR1 SGHRS and CDR2 YFSETQ. This chain's CDR3 is CASSLDGQGQPQHF. Here the CDR3 DNA reads TGCGCCAGCAGCTTGGACGGGCAGGGTCAGCCCCAGCATTTT.

This clone has more than one count but fewer than ten. Other DNA sequences from this sample encode an identical CDR3 as well. The V and J genes are TRBV18 and TRBJ1-5; the D gene is possibly TRBD1 (5 bases). CDR1 is KGHSH, CDR2 LQKENI, per germline. Trimming removed 3 bases at V and 4 bases at J, with 7 bases between. CDR3 size: 13 residues. The CDR3 is CASSPGGNQPQHF. The CDR3 DNA reads TGTGCCAGCTCACCGGGGGGGAATCAGCCCCAGCATTTT.

The chain joins TRBV7-9 to TRBJ1-6; 9 nucleotides match TRBD1. The CDR3 loop spans 15 amino acids. The V gene's germline CDR1 is SEHNR and CDR2 FQNEAQ (reference sequence). V dropped 3 bases and J dropped 13; count of bases not matched to a gene: 10. DNA for the CDR3: TGTGCCAGCAGCTTGACAGGGGGAGGATTTAGGCCCCTCCACTTT. Encoded protein: CASSLTGGGFRPLHF.

This clone was observed a handful of times. J is TRBJ1-5 and V is TRBV9; TRBD1 aligns across 8 bases. J lost 6 bases, V lost 1 base, and 3 bases had no gene match. Germline lookup yields CDR1 SGDLS and CDR2 YYNGEE. The CDR3 extends over 14 amino acids. In DNA form, the CDR3 reads TGTGCCAGCAGCGTATCAGGGGGCGGTCAGCCCCAGCATTTT. Its translation: CASSVSGGGQPQHF. The variable domain in full, completed from reference TRBV9 and TRBJ1-5, reads DSGVTQTPKHLITATGQRVTLRCSPRSGDLSVYWYQQSLDQGLQFLIQYYNGEERAKGNILERFSAQQFPDLHSELNLSSLELGDSALYFCASSVSGGGQPQHFGDGTRLSIL.

This clone was observed once. The chain is built from TRBV7-2 and TRBJ2-7; D remains unclear. The ends were cut back, 3 bases at V and 0 bases at J, with 9 bases in the middle. Germline V gives CDR1 SGHTA, CDR2 FQGNSA. The CDR3 is made up of 14 amino acids. CDR3 protein: CASSFVVASYEQYF. CDR3 coding DNA: TGTGCCAGCAGCTTTGTGGTAGCCTCCTACGAGCAGTACTTC.

The chain recombines TRBV3-1 (or the pseudogene TRBV3-2) with TRBJ2-7; 12 bases map to TRBD2. The V gene's germline CDR1 is LGHDT and CDR2 YNNKEL (reference sequence). This CDR3 comprises 15 residues. Trimming took 5 bases from V and 2 from J; bases not matched to a gene: 4. The CDR3 sequence: CASSEGLAGTYEQYF. Here the CDR3 DNA reads TGTGCCAGCAGCGAGGGACTAGCGGGTACCTACGAGCAGTACTTC.

V gene TRBV6-2 or TRBV6-3 combines with J gene TRBJ2-7; TRBD2 matches at 9 bases. Trimming at V came to 5 bases and at J to 0 bases, leaving 11 bases not matched to a gene. Per germline, CDR1 MNHEY and CDR2 SVGEGT. The CDR3 has 17 amino acids. The CDR3: CASSDGLAWAPSYEQYF. Here the CDR3 DNA reads TGTGCCAGCAGTGATGGACTAGCGTGGGCGCCCTCCTACGAGCAGTACTTC.

The gene calls are TRBV7-9 and TRBJ2-7, with TRBD1 matching over 10 bases. V lost 6 bases to trimming and J lost 3 bases; unmatched junction nucleotides: 2. Germline CDR1 is SEHNR and CDR2 is FQNEAQ (reference sequence). The CDR3 is made up of 13 amino acids. CDR3 sequence: CASSGQGVYEQYF. The CDR3, as DNA: TGTGCCAGCAGTGGACAGGGGGTCTACGAGCAGTACTTC.

This clone has a handful of counts. This chain links TRBV28 with TRBJ1-1, with a tentative D call TRBD1 (5 bases). The CDR3 spans 14 residues. Germline CDR1 MDHEN, CDR2 SYDVKM. The ends were cut back, 4 bases at V and 4 bases at J, with 13 bases in the middle. CDR3 residues: CASSSLGEGTEAFF. CDR3 nucleotides: TGTGCCAGCAGTTCCCTAGGGGAGGGCACTGAAGCTTTCTTT.

V gene TRBV7-9 combines with J gene TRBJ1-1, with TRBD1 identical over 7 bases. The germline V gene has CDR1 SEHNR and CDR2 FQNEAQ (reference sequence). The CDR3 consists of 17 residues. The ends lost 4 bases at V and 1 base at J; junction bases unmatched: 12. In DNA, the CDR3 is TGTGCCAGCAGCTCCGGCGGGTTGGACAGGTGGAACACTGAAGCTTTCTTT. Protein sequence: CASSSGGLDRWNTEAFF.

The chain combines TRBV4-1 with TRBJ1-3, with D perhaps TRBD1 (5 bases). The CDR3 totals 14 residues. Germline values: CDR1 MGHRA, CDR2 YSYEKL. Between the trimmed V and J ends, which lost 2 bases and 4 bases, there was a span of 9 bases. Written as DNA, the CDR3 is TGCGCCAGCAGCCAACCCCGACAGGGAAACACCATATATTTT. Amino acids: CASSQPRQGNTIYF.

The chain links TRBV6-6 to TRBJ1-5; perhaps TRBD1 as D (5 bases). The CDR3 runs to 16 residues. V was cut by 10 bases and J by 0 bases, with 19 bases left in between. Looked up from germline, CDR1 is MNHNY and CDR2 is SVGAGI (reference sequence). CDR3 nucleotide sequence: TGTGCCACCCATCATTTCAGGGAGGTTAGCAATCAGCCCCAGCATTTT. It is translated as CATHHFREVSNQPQHF.

This clone was detected only once. This chain connects TRBV7-8 to TRBJ2-7; 8 positions match TRBD1. There are 15 residues in the CDR3. The ends lost 5 bases at V and 4 bases at J; junction bases unmatched: 10. In germline, CDR1 is SGHVS, CDR2 FQNEAQ. The CDR3 nucleotides read TGTGCCAGCAGCGGTGGACAGGGTGGTGCTTACGAGCAGTACTTC. It yields the protein CASSGGQGGAYEQYF.

The genes are TRBV5-3 and TRBJ1-4; D is undetermined. Being an ORF, TRBV5-3 has a function that is uncertain. The CDR3 contains 14 residues. V lost 0 bases to trimming and J lost 4 bases, with 7 bases between them. The CDR3 protein is CARSLERVNEKLFF. In DNA, the CDR3 is TGTGCCAGAAGCTTGGAACGGGTTAATGAAAAACTGTTTTTT.